This record concerns one T cell receptor (beta chain) sequence. Antigen specificity is unknown. The source of the sample is a study of tumor and adjacent non-tumor tissue in lung cancer. Study-level information: Patients were aged roughly 30 to 76, 9 to 10 men and about five women, stage I to III.

Findings and limits, study-wide: Normal lung showed higher cumulative top 100 clone frequency than tumor. Significantly higher TCR diversity was found in tumor than normal lung. Shorter survival was associated with higher TCR diversity in tumors.

RNA was extracted from bulk tissue without any cell sorting. The library came from three nested PCR rounds adapted from ARM-PCR protocols. TCRdb reprocessed the multiplex PCR reads with MiXCR, giving one entry per CDR3 protein. The profile covers approximately 130,000 distinct CDR3 sequences, with approximately 71% appearing a single time and about 13% taken by the ten largest. The sequenced material came from lung tumor tissue. This TCR was recovered from a man younger than 40 with non-small cell lung cancer.

This CDR3 is CASGDTSGGTQYF. CDR3 nucleotides: TGTGCCAGCGGCGACACCTCCGGAGGTACGCAGTATTTT. The chain recombines TRBV6-5 with TRBJ2-3; tentative D call: TRBD2 (5 bases). The CDR3 is 13 residues long. CDR1 is MNHEY and CDR2 is SVGAGI in the germline V gene. Trimming cost V 8 bases and J 8 bases, with 17 bases left between them.